The 4 T cell receptor beta chains below were found in one sample sequenced in a study of long-term antiretroviral therapy in people with HIV. Assay version v3.0 of immunoSEQ was used, and it was run at survey level. Profiling relied on immunoSEQ multiplex PCR, and the TCRdb table lists in-frame clones only, not all of them. The sample contains some 21,000 clones, about nine tenths of which appear only once. Source: unsorted PBMCs, taken 0.2 years before starting antiretroviral therapy. The receptor source for this set is a man between 18 and 29 years old with HIV.

The chain joins TRBV19 to TRBJ2-4; 10 bases fit TRBD1. This CDR3 comprises 15 residues. CDR1 and CDR2 from the germline V gene are LNHDA and SQIVND (reference sequence). V gave up 3 bases and J gave up 8 bases; unmatched junction bases: 7. DNA for the CDR3: TGTGCCAGTAGTATTCGAGGACAGGGGGGCGACATTCAGTACTTC. Protein sequence: CASSIRGQGGDIQYF.

V is TRBV29-1 and J is TRBJ2-2, with D possibly TRBD1 on 6 matching bases. This CDR3 spans 14 amino acids. The germline V gene has CDR1 SQVTM and CDR2 ANQGSEA. The V gene lost 4 bases and the J gene lost 3 bases, with 12 bases spanning the gap. The CDR3 DNA is TGCAGCGTTGCCCAGGGGCCGTACACCGGGGAGCTGTTTTTT. Translating it yields CSVAQGPYTGELFF.

This clone was seen a few times. The J gene is TRBJ1-5, the V gene TRBV5-4, with D possibly TRBD1 on 5 matching bases. The V and J ends lost 0 bases and 2 bases respectively, with 6 bases between them. The germline gives CDR1 SGHNT, CDR2 YYREEE (reference sequence). The CDR3 is 14 residues long. In nucleotides, the CDR3 is TGTGCCAGCAGCTTGGAAGGGGGCAATCAGCCCCAGCATTTT. This codes for CASSLEGGNQPQHF.

V is TRBV7-9 and J is TRBJ2-3; 8 bases agree with TRBD2. The V and J ends lost 5 bases and 4 bases, in that order; junction bases with no gene match: 11. This CDR3 has 16 amino acids. In germline, CDR1 is SEHNR, CDR2 FQNEAQ (reference sequence). CDR3 nucleotides: TGTGCCAGCAGCCACTCCGAGCGGGAGTCCGCAGATACGCAGTATTTT. Translation: CASSHSERESADTQYF.